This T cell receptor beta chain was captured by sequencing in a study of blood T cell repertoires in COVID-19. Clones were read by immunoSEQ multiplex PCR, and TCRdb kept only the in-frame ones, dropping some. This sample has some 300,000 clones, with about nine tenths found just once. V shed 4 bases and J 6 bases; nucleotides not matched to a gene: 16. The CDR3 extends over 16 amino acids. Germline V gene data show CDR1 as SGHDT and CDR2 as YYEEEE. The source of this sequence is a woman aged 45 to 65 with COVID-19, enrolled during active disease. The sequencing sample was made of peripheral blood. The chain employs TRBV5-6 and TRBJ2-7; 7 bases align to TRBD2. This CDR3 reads CASSTALWAGAVEQYF. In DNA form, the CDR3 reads TGTGCCAGCAGCACCGCTCTCTGGGCGGGAGCCGTCGAGCAGTACTTC.